The T cell receptor beta chain described here comes from a study of CD8+CD57+ T cells in acquired aplastic anemia. Concerning this clonotype: Its antigen remains unidentified.

Flow cytometry had shown expanded CD8+CD57+ cells in the patients chosen for sequencing. Study results and caveats: Between patients and controls, CD8+ Simpson's diversity did not vary significantly. Patients and controls shared 25 to 30 CD8+ CDR3 sequences, which appeared highly expressed in patients and within their immunodominant clones.

Genomic DNA acted as the template from which TCR beta VDJ combination and CDR3 sequence profiling were carried out. Each CDR3 protein is one row after TCRdb ran MiXCR on the reads. The repertoire holds around 150,000 distinct CDR3 sequences, with 71% as singletons. V lost 6 bases and J 4 bases, leaving 16 bases between the germline ends. Germline CDR1 is SNHLY and CDR2 is FYNNEI. This CDR3 is built from 15 residues. The specimen sequenced was sorted CD4+, CD8+, or CD8+CD57+ T cells (not recorded which) from PBMCs. The chain carries TRBV2 and TRBJ2-1; D tentatively reads TRBD1 or TRBD2 (5 bases each). The clonotype was recovered from a human donor with aplastic anemia. CDR3 sequence: CASRTRGTRYNEQFF. The CDR3 nucleotides are TGTGCCAGCAGAACCCGTGGGACGAGATACAATGAGCAGTTCTTC.